This T cell receptor beta chain was captured in a study of OX40 agonist ivuxolimab in advanced cancers. Overall study: It was ivuxolimab, an agonistic anti-OX40 (CD134) antibody, that patients were treated with. General study findings and limits: Some patients without response likewise showed low normalized clonal expansion. Patients with a partial response at 0.1-3.0 mg/kg had among the lowest clonal expansion. At doses 0.1 to 3.0 mg/kg, CD4+ and CD8+ clones expanded.

Comments on this clone: Its antigen is still unknown.

Libraries were prepared by immunoSEQ multiplex PCR; TCRdb keeps only in-frame clonotypes and omits some of them. The data show approximately 35,000 clones, under 85% seen once. With 4 bases clipped from V and 4 bases from J, the junction kept 6 bases outside the gene matches. Germline CDR1 KGHSH, CDR2 LQKENI. This CDR3 has 14 amino acids. Sequencing used CD4+ or CD8+ T cells sorted from blood, obtained in a trial of the OX40 agonist ivuxolimab. The receptor's source is an adult with an advanced solid tumor such as melanoma, head and neck, liver or kidney cancer. V usage is TRBV18 and J usage is TRBJ1-1; TRBD1 matches 7 bases. The CDR3 DNA reads TGTGCCAGCTCACTCAGACAGGGCGTCACTGAAGCTTTCTTT. Its translation is CASSLRQGVTEAFF. Combining the CDR3 with reference TRBV18 and TRBJ1-1 gives the whole variable domain NAGVMQNPRHLVRRRGQEARLRCSPMKGHSHVYWYRQLPEEGLKFMVYLQKENIIDESGMPKERFSAEFPKEGPSILRIQQVVRGDSAAYFCASSLRQGVTEAFFGQGTRLTVV.